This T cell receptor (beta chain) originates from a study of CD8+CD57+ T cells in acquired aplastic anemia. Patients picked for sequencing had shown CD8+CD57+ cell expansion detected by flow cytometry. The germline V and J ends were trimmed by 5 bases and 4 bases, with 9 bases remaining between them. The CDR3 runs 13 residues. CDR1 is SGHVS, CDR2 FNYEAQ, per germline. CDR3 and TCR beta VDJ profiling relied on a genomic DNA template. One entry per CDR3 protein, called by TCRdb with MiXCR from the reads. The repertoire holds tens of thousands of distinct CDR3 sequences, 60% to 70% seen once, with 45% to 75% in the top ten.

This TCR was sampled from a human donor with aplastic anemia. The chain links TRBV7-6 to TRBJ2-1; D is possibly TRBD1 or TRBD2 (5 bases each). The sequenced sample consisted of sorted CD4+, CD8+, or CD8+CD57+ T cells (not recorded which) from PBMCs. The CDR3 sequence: CASSQGRYNEQFF. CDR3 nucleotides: TGTGCCAGCAGCCAGGGACGGTACAATGAGCAGTTCTTC.